This passage covers 19 T cell receptor beta chains from one sample sequenced in a study of siplizumab effects on memory and regulatory T cells. Repertoires were generated with immunoSEQ multiplex PCR, while TCRdb's copy carries only in-frame clones and drops some. The table shows some 100,000 clones, with approximately 93% occurring only once. Material for sequencing was CD8+ T cells sorted from blood. All receptors derive from a human donor in good health.

The chain is built from TRBV7-9 and TRBJ1-1; D unresolved. The V end lost 4 bases, the J end lost 7 bases, and 22 bases lay between the germline ends. The CDR3 covers 16 residues. Germline V gives CDR1 SEHNR, CDR2 FQNEAQ (reference sequence). The chain's CDR3 is CASSYPGNRSYVEAFF. The CDR3 DNA sequence: TGTGCCAGCAGCTACCCGGGTAACCGCTCATACGTTGAAGCTTTCTTT.

This clone was detected only a few times. The V gene is TRBV30, the J gene TRBJ1-1, with D possibly being TRBD1 (6 bases). Trimming left V 2 bases short and J 1 base short, with 8 bases between. Looked up from germline, CDR1 is GTSNPN and CDR2 is SVGIG (reference sequence). CDR3 size: 13 residues. The CDR3 is CAWSTGSNTEAFF. Written as DNA, the CDR3 is TGTGCCTGGAGTACAGGGTCGAACACTGAAGCTTTCTTT.

This sequence joins TRBV30 and TRBJ2-1; D gene ambiguous. The CDR3 has 15 amino acids. Deletions cut 4 bases from V and 0 bases from J, with 13 bases between. Germline values: CDR1 GTSNPN, CDR2 SVGIG (reference sequence). As DNA, the CDR3 is TGTGCCTGGAAGGGTCCCCGGGCCTCCTACAATGAGCAGTTCTTC. Residues: CAWKGPRASYNEQFF.

The rearrangement links TRBV19 to TRBJ1-2; possible D gene TRBD1, 5 bases. The V and J ends lost 7 bases and 4 bases respectively, with 16 bases between them. This CDR3 has 14 residues. Per germline, CDR1 LNHDA and CDR2 SQIVND (reference sequence). CDR3 coding DNA: TGTGCCAGTACTCTTATGGGGGGTAGCTATGGCTACACCTTC. Its protein is CASTLMGGSYGYTF.

This clone was detected a few times. CDR3 in amino acids: CAWSVLENTEAFF. The DNA for the CDR3 is TGTGCCTGGAGTGTTTTGGAGAACACTGAAGCTTTCTTT. The gene calls are TRBV30 and TRBJ1-1; no clear D gene. The germline CDR1 and CDR2 sequences are GTSNPN and SVGIG (reference sequence). Trimming pared 0 bases from V and 1 base from J, leaving 6 bases between. This CDR3 spans 13 amino acids.

The V call is TRBV4-3, the J call TRBJ1-3; D is ambiguous. Per the germline V gene, CDR1 is LGHNA and CDR2 is YSLEER. V lost 3 bases, J lost 0 bases, and 6 bases lay in between. This CDR3 is built from 14 residues. The CDR3 reads CASSQRTSGNTIYF. In DNA, the CDR3 is TGCGCCAGCAGCCAGCGGACCTCTGGAAACACCATATATTTT.

The chain couples TRBV4-1 to TRBJ2-7, with 7 nucleotides matching TRBD2. Per germline, CDR1 MGHRA and CDR2 YSYEKL. Trimming cost V 0 bases and J 0 bases; bases outside gene matches: 5. There are 16 residues in the CDR3. CDR3 loop: CASSQDGGSSSYEQYF. In nucleotides, the CDR3 is TGCGCCAGCAGCCAAGATGGCGGGAGCTCCTCCTACGAGCAGTACTTC.

The CDR3 here is CASSVAGSLDTQYF. The CDR3, as DNA: TGTGCCAGCAGCGTGGCGGGGTCTTTGGATACGCAGTATTTT. The rearrangement uses TRBV9 and TRBJ2-3, with D maybe TRBD2 (6 bases). Trimming stripped 2 bases from V and 6 bases from J, with 13 bases between. The CDR3 has 14 amino acids. The germline gives CDR1 SGDLS, CDR2 YYNGEE.

This sequence joins TRBV7-9 and TRBJ1-4; a weak D match, TRBD1 (6 bases). The V end lost 5 bases, the J end lost 7 bases, and 23 bases lay between the germline ends. The CDR3 is 17 amino acids. Germline V gives CDR1 SEHNR, CDR2 FQNEAQ (reference sequence). The CDR3 DNA reads as TGTGCCAGCAGCACAATAGAGGGGGACCCCCTCGGTGAAAAACTGTTTTTT. Amino acid sequence: CASSTIEGDPLGEKLFF.

The J gene is TRBJ1-5, the V gene TRBV4-1; tentatively, D is TRBD1 (5 bases). This CDR3 comprises 15 residues. V lost 3 bases, J lost 2 bases, and 11 bases lay in between. Germline CDR1 MGHRA, CDR2 YSYEKL. Here the CDR3 reads CASSHGGKGNQPQHF. The CDR3 nucleotides read TGCGCCAGCAGCCATGGGGGGAAGGGCAATCAGCCCCAGCATTTT.

The rearrangement joins TRBV4-1 to TRBJ1-6, with TRBD1 as a possible D gene (5 bases). The CDR3 loop spans 16 amino acids. In germline, CDR1 is MGHRA, CDR2 YSYEKL. V was pared by 1 base and J by 9 bases, with 16 bases between. The CDR3 bases are TGCGCCAGCAGCCAAGGTTTTTCAGGGCGGGGTTCACCCCTCCACTTT. Translating it yields CASSQGFSGRGSPLHF.

V is TRBV30 and J is TRBJ1-1; D is unclear. CDR3 size: 14 residues. With 4 bases removed from V and 0 bases from J, the gap between germline ends came to 12 bases. In germline, CDR1 is GTSNPN, CDR2 SVGIG (reference sequence). The CDR3 loop is CAWTASGVNTEAFF. The CDR3 DNA follows: TGTGCCTGGACCGCCAGCGGGGTGAACACTGAAGCTTTCTTT.

This CDR3 reads CASSLGPGNEQFF. CDR3 coding DNA: TGTGCCAGCAGCTTAGGACCGGGGAATGAGCAGTTCTTC. The chain joins TRBV11-2 to TRBJ2-1; D perhaps matches TRBD2 (5 bases). This CDR3 is built from 13 residues. Trimming shortened V by 1 base and J by 7 bases, and 8 bases separated the two germline ends. Germline V CDR1 and CDR2: SGHAT, FQNNGV.

The V call is TRBV19, the J call TRBJ1-1; TRBD1 is a possible D gene (5 bases). The CDR3 is made up of 14 amino acids. From germline, CDR1 is LNHDA and CDR2 SQIVND (reference sequence). V lost 3 bases, J lost 5 bases, and 13 bases lay in between. For the CDR3, the DNA is TGTGCCAGTAGTATGCCTGGGGCCTTTACTGAAGCTTTCTTT. This gives the protein CASSMPGAFTEAFF.

This clone has only one observation. The chain carries TRBV6-4 and TRBJ2-2, with 12 bases fitting TRBD2. The CDR3 totals 15 residues. Per germline, CDR1 MRHNA and CDR2 SNTAGT. J lost 7 bases, V lost 3 bases, and 3 bases had no gene match. CDR3 in amino acids: CASSETSGSGGELFF. The CDR3 region has the DNA TGTGCCAGCAGTGAGACTAGCGGGAGCGGCGGGGAGCTGTTTTTT.

Comments on this clone: The conserved phenylalanine or tryptophan is not found at the CDR3 terminus, so this likely reflects a read error. The chain links TRBV30 to TRBJ2-7, with 7 bases that match TRBD2. Germline CDR1 is GTSNPN and CDR2 is SVGIG (reference sequence). This CDR3 spans 14 amino acids. Losses at the gene ends were 0 bases for V and 4 bases for J; bases not matched to a gene: 6. The DNA of the CDR3 is TGTGCCTGGAGTGTAGGCGGCGGGAGTTACGAGCAGTACCTC. It specifies CAWSVGGGSYEQYL.

The rearrangement uses TRBV29-1 and TRBJ2-1; TRBD1 aligns across 7 bases. Trimming cost V 4 bases and J 8 bases; bases outside gene matches: 5. Germline V gives CDR1 SQVTM, CDR2 ANQGSEA. This CDR3 region has 12 residues. Here the CDR3 reads CSVVGTAHEQFF. The CDR3 DNA reads TGCAGCGTTGTGGGGACAGCCCATGAGCAGTTCTTC.

This chain connects TRBV5-1 to TRBJ2-7; D is uncertain. The germline V gene encodes CDR1 SGHRS and CDR2 YFSETQ. Trimming took 9 bases from V and 2 from J, leaving 6 bases between them. This CDR3 has 10 residues. The CDR3 DNA reads as TGCGCCACCCCTACCTACGAGCAGTACTTC. Translation gives CATPTYEQYF.

This clone was recorded once. As DNA, the CDR3 is TGTGCCAGCAGCATGACTAGCGGGCCCTACAATGAGCAGTTCTTC. Translation gives CASSMTSGPYNEQFF. The chain links TRBV7-9 to TRBJ2-1; 10 nucleotides align to TRBD2. Germline values: CDR1 SEHNR, CDR2 FQNEAQ (reference sequence). This CDR3 comprises 15 residues. V was pared by 5 bases and J by 2 bases, with 3 bases of the junction left unmatched.